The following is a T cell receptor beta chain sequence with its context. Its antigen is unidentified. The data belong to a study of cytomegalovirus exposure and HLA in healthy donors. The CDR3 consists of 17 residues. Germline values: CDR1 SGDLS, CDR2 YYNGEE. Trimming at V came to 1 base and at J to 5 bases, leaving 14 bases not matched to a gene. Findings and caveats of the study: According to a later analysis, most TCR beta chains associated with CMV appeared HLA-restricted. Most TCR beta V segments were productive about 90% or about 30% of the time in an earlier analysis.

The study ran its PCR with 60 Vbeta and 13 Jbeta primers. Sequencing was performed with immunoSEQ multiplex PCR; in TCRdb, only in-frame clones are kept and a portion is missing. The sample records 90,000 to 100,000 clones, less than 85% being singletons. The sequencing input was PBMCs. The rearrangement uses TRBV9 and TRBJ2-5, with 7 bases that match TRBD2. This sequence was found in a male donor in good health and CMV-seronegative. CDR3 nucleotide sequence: TGTGCCAGCAGCGTAAGGACCCTCGGACTAGAAGGGGAGACCCAGTACTTC. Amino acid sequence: CASSVRTLGLEGETQYF. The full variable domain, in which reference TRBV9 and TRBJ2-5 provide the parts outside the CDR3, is DSGVTQTPKHLITATGQRVTLRCSPRSGDLSVYWYQQSLDQGLQFLIQYYNGEERAKGNILERFSAQQFPDLHSELNLSSLELGDSALYFCASSVRTLGLEGETQYFGPGTRLLVL.